This TCR beta chain derives from a study of cytomegalovirus exposure and HLA in healthy donors. Findings of the study overall: Rare sequences made up most TCRs, while some public TCRs were found in many donors. As was reported, the classifier diagnosed cytomegalovirus status with high specificity and sensitivity. The study recorded 160 or so TCR beta chains that were cytomegalovirus-associated.

Clones were read by immunoSEQ multiplex PCR, and TCRdb kept only the in-frame ones, dropping some. The sample includes about 160,000 clones, more than 70% of them seen just once. In the case of this clone: Its antigen remains unidentified.

Sequencing was performed on PBMCs. The receptor comes from a young man in good health and CMV-seronegative.

CDR3 residues: CAISEAGADTQYF. DNA for the CDR3: TGTGCCATCAGTGAAGCGGGAGCAGATACGCAGTATTTT. The genes are TRBV10-3 and TRBJ2-3; 8 bases are shared with TRBD2. The V segment lost 3 bases and the J segment 4 bases; nucleotides outside the gene matches: 0. The germline V gene encodes CDR1 ENHRY and CDR2 SYGVKD. The CDR3 has 13 residues.